This T cell receptor (beta chain) was documented in a study of response to subunit inactivated influenza vaccine. Study-wide findings and caveats: Every seasonal influenza vaccination brings in few new T cells, the authors suggested.

TCRdb fed the RT-PCR reads into MiXCR, producing one record per CDR3 protein. The sample shows 150,000 to 200,000 distinct CDR3 sequences, approximately 9.2% of them seen only once. In its sample, this clonotype was seen a few times. Antigen: not known. Germline CDR1 and CDR2: SGHTA and FQGTGA. This CDR3 has 14 amino acids. Trimming removed 1 base at V and 6 bases at J, with 10 bases between. The sample here was non-naive T cells sorted from PBMCs, taken on the day of vaccination. This clonotype was sampled from a man between 50 and 59 years old who received an inactivated influenza vaccine. V is TRBV7-3 and J is TRBJ2-1, with D possibly TRBD2 on 5 matching bases. The CDR3 loop reads CASSLNSAGNEQFF. The CDR3 bases are TGTGCCAGCAGCTTAAATAGCGCAGGCAATGAGCAGTTCTTC.